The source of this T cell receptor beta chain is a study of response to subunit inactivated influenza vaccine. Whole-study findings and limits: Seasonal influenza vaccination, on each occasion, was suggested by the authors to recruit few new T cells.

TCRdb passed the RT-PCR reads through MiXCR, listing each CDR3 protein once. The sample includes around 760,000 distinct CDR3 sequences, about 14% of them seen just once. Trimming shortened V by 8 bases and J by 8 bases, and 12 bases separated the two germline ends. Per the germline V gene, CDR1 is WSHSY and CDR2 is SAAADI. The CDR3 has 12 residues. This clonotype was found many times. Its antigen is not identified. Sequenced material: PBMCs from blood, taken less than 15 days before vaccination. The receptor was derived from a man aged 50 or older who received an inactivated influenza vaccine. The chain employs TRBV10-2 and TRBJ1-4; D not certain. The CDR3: CASGSLFEKLFF. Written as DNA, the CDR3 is TGCGCCAGCGGTTCGCTATTCGAAAAACTGTTTTTT.